This TCR beta chain derives from a study of early T cells in non-severe SARS-CoV-2 infection. TCRdb reanalysed the 5' RACE reads using MiXCR and keeps one entry per CDR3 protein. Found here are about 72,000 distinct CDR3 sequences, over 9% of them singletons; the top ten hold about 8.3%. The CDR3 contains 17 residues. Looked up from germline, CDR1 is ENHRY and CDR2 is SYGVKD. J lost 4 bases, V lost 6 bases, and 15 bases had no gene match. The rearrangement links TRBV10-3 to TRBJ2-3; 8 nucleotides align to TRBD1. The sample was whole blood, taken at baseline. This clonotype was sampled from an adult who was a healthcare worker with PCR-confirmed SARS-CoV-2 infection or an uninfected control (not recorded which). The CDR3 DNA sequence: TGTGCCATCAGGGACACTCCGGGACAGGCTTCTTCAGATACGCAGTATTTT. This codes for CAIRDTPGQASSDTQYF.